The 20 T cell receptor beta chains below were found in one sample sequenced in a study of T cell responses to AZD1222 COVID-19 vaccine. Sequencing used immunoSEQ multiplex PCR; TCRdb keeps in-frame clones, though not all of them. This table has around 100,000 clones, more than 75% appearing once. The sequenced sample was peripheral blood, obtained on day 0 of AZD1222 vaccination. The receptor source for this set is an adult in good health.

This clone was counted many times. The chain combines TRBV6-6 with TRBJ2-1; D unclear. Germline assignment: CDR1 MNHNY and CDR2 SVGAGI (reference sequence). Between the trimmed V and J ends, which lost 8 bases and 5 bases, there was a span of 25 bases. CDR3 size: 17 residues. The CDR3 here is CASGRGPLSLPNNEQFF. The CDR3 nucleotides read TGTGCCAGCGGTCGTGGTCCCCTCTCTCTGCCCAACAATGAGCAGTTCTTC.

The chain couples TRBV4-1 to TRBJ1-3; TRBD1 matches 8 bases. The V gene end was trimmed by 1 base and the J gene end by 4 bases; junction bases not matched to a gene: 9. The CDR3 contains 17 residues. CDR1 and CDR2 from the germline V gene are MGHRA and YSYEKL. This chain's CDR3 is CASSQGPQGATGNTIYF. The CDR3, as DNA: TGCGCCAGCAGCCAAGGGCCCCAGGGGGCGACCGGAAACACCATATATTTT.

V usage is TRBV29-1 and J usage is TRBJ2-1; 8 nucleotides line up with TRBD2. CDR1 and CDR2 (germline): SQVTM, ANQGSEA. The V segment lost 1 base and the J segment 9 bases; nucleotides outside the gene matches: 8. This CDR3 comprises 14 residues. The CDR3 DNA follows: TGCAGCGTTGAAGTGGGTAGCGGGGTCTTTGAGCAGTTCTTC. It translates to CSVEVGSGVFEQFF.

The rearrangement links TRBV5-6 to TRBJ2-3; 9 bases map to TRBD2. CDR1 SGHDT and CDR2 YYEEEE come from the germline V gene. V shed 4 bases, J shed 0 bases, and the junction held 3 bases outside the gene matches. The CDR3 consists of 15 residues. CDR3 sequence reads: CASSRLAVSTDTQYF. The CDR3 DNA reads TGTGCCAGCAGCCGACTAGCGGTAAGCACAGATACGCAGTATTTT. The whole variable domain, filled in from reference TRBV5-6 and TRBJ2-3, reads DAGVTQSPTHLIKTRGQQVTLRCSPKSGHDTVSWYQQALGQGPQFIFQYYEEEERQRGNFPDRFSGHQFPNYSSELNVNALLLGDSALYLCASSRLAVSTDTQYFGPGTRLTVL.

This clone was seen just once. This chain connects TRBV6-1 to TRBJ2-7, with D possibly matching TRBD2 (6 bases). This CDR3 has 16 amino acids. The V gene's germline CDR1 is MNHNS and CDR2 SASEGT. Trimming removed 2 bases at V and 6 bases at J, with 20 bases between. CDR3 nucleotide sequence: TGTGCCAGCAGTGAAACCAGGCGGAGGGGCCCCCTCGAGCAGTACTTC. Its protein product is CASSETRRRGPLEQYF.

This chain joins TRBV29-1 and TRBJ2-7; TRBD2 matches 9 bases. CDR1 is SQVTM and CDR2 is ANQGSEA in the germline V gene. Losses at the gene ends were 0 bases for V and 3 bases for J; bases not matched to a gene: 15. The CDR3 runs 18 residues. CDR3 DNA: TGCAGCGTTGAAGAGGGTTCGGTAGCGGGAGATCCAATCTACGAGCAGTACTTC. Its protein product is CSVEEGSVAGDPIYEQYF.

J is TRBJ2-7 and V is TRBV11-1; D is unresolved. This CDR3 is 11 amino acids long. Germline CDR1 is SGHAT and CDR2 is FQDESV (reference sequence). V lost 5 bases and J lost 4, with 6 bases in between. CDR3 nucleotide sequence: TGTGCCAGCAGCCACTCGTACGAGCAGTACTTC. Protein sequence: CASSHSYEQYF.

This clone came up many times. V and J are TRBV28 and TRBJ1-6; D might be TRBD1 (6 bases). With 5 bases removed from V and 10 bases from J, the gap between germline ends came to 21 bases. The CDR3 is made up of 16 amino acids. Per germline, CDR1 MDHEN and CDR2 SYDVKM. CDR3 DNA: TGTGCCAGCAGTGGCCCGACAGGTTGGAGCAACTCACCCCTCCACTTT. This sequence encodes CASSGPTGWSNSPLHF.

The chain is built from TRBV11-2 and TRBJ1-5; tentative D call: TRBD1 (5 bases). V shed 5 bases and J shed 6 bases, with 17 bases lying between them. This CDR3 spans 15 amino acids. The germline V gene has CDR1 SGHAT and CDR2 FQNNGV. The CDR3 DNA sequence: TGTGCCAGCAGCATATTAGGGACCGGGGCTCAGCCCCAGCATTTT. Protein product: CASSILGTGAQPQHF.

The chain links TRBV9 to TRBJ1-5, with 8 bases matching TRBD1. Losses at the gene ends were 3 bases for V and 13 bases for J; bases not matched to a gene: 9. CDR1 is SGDLS and CDR2 is YYNGEE in the germline V gene. This CDR3 has 13 residues. The CDR3 DNA sequence: TGTGCCAGCAGCGCCGGACCGACAGGGGCACAGCATTTT. This codes for CASSAGPTGAQHF.

The genes are TRBV3-1 (or the pseudogene TRBV3-2) and TRBJ1-3; D remains ambiguous. The CDR3 consists of 15 residues. Per the germline V gene, CDR1 is LGHDT and CDR2 is YNNKEL (reference sequence). The ends were cut back, 4 bases at V and 4 bases at J, with 14 bases in the middle. DNA of the CDR3: TGTGCCAGCAGCCCCGACGGGGTACCCGGAAACACCATATATTTT. Its protein product is CASSPDGVPGNTIYF.

The V call is TRBV12-3 or TRBV12-4, the J call TRBJ1-1; D not certain. CDR3 length equals 13 residues. Trimming removed 2 bases from V and 0 bases from J, with 4 bases in between. CDR3 sequence reads: CASSLQVNTEAFF. In nucleotides, the CDR3 is TGTGCCAGCAGTTTACAAGTGAACACTGAAGCTTTCTTT.

This chain uses TRBV25-1 with TRBJ2-2; D unclear. The CDR3 is made up of 12 amino acids. Germline V gene sequence: CDR1 MGHDK, CDR2 SYGVNS. V was shortened by 6 bases and J by 7 bases, with 9 bases between the two germline ends. CDR3 region: CASRNVDGELFF. The CDR3 coding sequence is TGTGCCAGCAGGAACGTGGACGGGGAGCTGTTTTTT.

The J gene is TRBJ1-1, the V gene TRBV3-1 (or the pseudogene TRBV3-2), with D perhaps matching TRBD1 (5 bases). The V gene lost 4 bases and the J gene lost 7 bases, with 13 bases spanning the gap. From germline, CDR1 is LGHDT and CDR2 YNNKEL (reference sequence). CDR3 length: 13 residues. The CDR3 DNA reads as TGTGCCAGCAGCCCCACGCCAGGGAGTGAAGCTTTCTTT. Translating gives CASSPTPGSEAFF.

V and J are TRBV29-1 and TRBJ1-2; weak D call: TRBD1 (6 bases). The CDR3 runs to 12 residues. The germline V gene has CDR1 SQVTM and CDR2 ANQGSEA. V shed 6 bases and J shed 6 bases, with 14 bases lying between them. The CDR3 coding sequence is TGCAGCGTCGGATCAACAGGGAATGGCTACACCTTC. This translates into CSVGSTGNGYTF.

This rearrangement joins TRBV5-1 to TRBJ2-1; D is undetermined. The CDR3 extends over 14 amino acids. V lost 0 bases to trimming and J lost 9 bases, with 13 bases between them. From germline, CDR1 is SGHRS and CDR2 YFSETQ. The CDR3 protein is CASSLGQEVGEQFF. In DNA form, the CDR3 reads TGCGCCAGCAGCTTGGGGCAAGAGGTCGGTGAGCAGTTCTTC.

The chain links TRBV30 to TRBJ1-1; D is undetermined. The CDR3 is 14 amino acids. V dropped 0 bases and J dropped 5 bases, with 13 bases sitting between them. The germline CDR1 and CDR2 sequences are GTSNPN and SVGIG (reference sequence). The CDR3 loop reads CAWSVGLWETEAFF. Written as DNA, the CDR3 is TGTGCCTGGAGTGTAGGACTATGGGAGACTGAAGCTTTCTTT.

The chain uses TRBV10-3 and TRBJ1-4; D possibly corresponds to TRBD1 (5 bases). V lost 2 bases to trimming and J lost 10 bases, with 20 bases between them. This CDR3 is 16 amino acids long. Germline CDR1 and CDR2: ENHRY and SYGVKD. The CDR3 region has the DNA TGTGCCATCAGTGAGGGTCCCGACGGGGGTGTGGGAAAACTGTTTTTT. Translation: CAISEGPDGGVGKLFF.

The chain carries TRBV18 and TRBJ2-7, with 7 bases lining up with TRBD2. Germline V CDR1 and CDR2: KGHSH, LQKENI. The CDR3 loop spans 11 amino acids. DNA for the CDR3: TGTGCGAGCGGGACCGTCTACGAGCAGTACTTC. Translating gives CASGTVYEQYF.

J is TRBJ2-1 and V is TRBV19; no reliable D call. V dropped 7 bases and J dropped 9 bases, with 16 bases sitting between them. CDR1 LNHDA and CDR2 SQIVND come from the germline V gene (reference sequence). This CDR3 contains 13 residues. The CDR3 DNA reads as TGTGCCAGTACCGACCGGCGGTATTTTGAGCAGTTCTTC. Amino acids: CASTDRRYFEQFF.